Below are 15 T cell receptor beta chains sequenced from a single sample in a study of blood T cell repertoires in COVID-19. Generated by immunoSEQ multiplex PCR, the TCRdb table keeps only in-frame clones and is missing some. The sample holds some 150,000 clones, 85% to 90% seen once. Material: peripheral blood. These receptors came from a woman in her sixties with acute or convalescent COVID-19.

The chain is built from TRBV7-8 and TRBJ2-2; D perhaps matches TRBD1 (5 bases). The V gene's germline CDR1 is SGHVS and CDR2 FQNEAQ. Trimming cost V 1 base and J 9 bases, with 12 bases left between them. There are 14 residues in the CDR3. The CDR3 region is CASSLETGQRELFF. CDR3 in DNA: TGTGCCAGCAGCTTAGAAACAGGACAACGGGAGCTGTTTTTT.

Only one count was recorded for this clone. The V and J genes are TRBV11-2 and TRBJ2-3, with 9 bases fitting TRBD1. Germline CDR1 is SGHAT and CDR2 is FQNNGV. Trimming cost V 4 bases and J 9 bases; bases outside gene matches: 5. CDR3 size: 13 residues. The CDR3 sequence is CASSSTGQGTQYF. CDR3 DNA sequence: TGTGCCAGCAGCTCCACGGGACAGGGAACGCAGTATTTT.

The chain links TRBV27 to TRBJ2-1; 9 bases are a match to TRBD2. The trim removed 6 bases at V and 2 bases at J, leaving 5 bases unmatched. The CDR3 has 15 residues. CDR1 is MNHEY and CDR2 is SMNVEV in the germline V gene (reference sequence). In DNA, the CDR3 is TGTGCCAGCAGCCTGGGACTAGCAGCCTACAATGAGCAGTTCTTC. Residues: CASSLGLAAYNEQFF.

The chain has TRBV12-3 or TRBV12-4 and TRBJ1-6; D gene ambiguous. CDR3 size: 13 residues. Trimming cost V 6 bases and J 7 bases, with 10 bases left between them. The CDR3 region is CASSLVENSPLHF. For the CDR3, the DNA is TGTGCCAGCAGCCTTGTGGAGAATTCACCCCTCCACTTT.

V and J are TRBV7-2 and TRBJ1-1, with 9 bases that match TRBD1. Germline V gene data show CDR1 as SGHTA and CDR2 as FQGNSA. This CDR3 spans 16 amino acids. J was trimmed by 4 bases and V by 2 bases; bases with no gene match: 8. Here the CDR3 DNA reads TGTGCCAGCAGCTTATCGACCGGGACAGGGAGCACTGAAGCTTTCTTT. This sequence encodes CASSLSTGTGSTEAFF.

The sample holds a few counts of this clone. The V gene is TRBV2, the J gene TRBJ1-3, with 9 bases identical to TRBD1. CDR3 length equals 18 residues. CDR1 and CDR2 from the germline V gene are SNHLY and FYNNEI. The J segment lost 3 bases and the V segment lost 2 bases, leaving 11 bases of the junction unmatched. The CDR3 protein is CASSEWMGQGTFGNTIYF. In DNA form, the CDR3 reads TGTGCCAGCAGTGAATGGATGGGACAGGGAACGTTTGGAAACACCATATATTTT.

The V gene is TRBV6-5, the J gene TRBJ1-5; D unclear. The CDR3 loop spans 13 amino acids. Trimming shortened V by 10 bases and J by 2 bases, and 12 bases separated the two germline ends. Looked up from germline, CDR1 is MNHEY and CDR2 is SVGAGI. This CDR3 reads CATRTGGNQPQHF. CDR3 nucleotides: TGTGCCACCAGGACGGGAGGCAATCAGCCCCAGCATTTT.

This clone was found once. The rearrangement links TRBV5-5 to TRBJ1-2; D is unclear. This CDR3 has 16 residues. With 4 bases removed from V and 8 bases from J, the gap between germline ends came to 24 bases. Germline-derived CDR1 and CDR2 are SGHKS and YYEKEE (reference sequence). The CDR3 loop is CASSVGREVLRYGYTF. CDR3 nucleotide sequence: TGTGCCAGCAGCGTGGGCCGGGAGGTCCTGAGGTACGGCTACACCTTC.

This chain joins TRBV4-2 and TRBJ2-2; TRBD2 is a possible D gene (7 bases). The CDR3 has 15 residues. The ends were cut back, 4 bases at V and 3 bases at J, with 12 bases in the middle. CDR1 and CDR2 from the germline V gene are LGHNA and YNFKEQ. CDR3 protein: CASSRGGLDTGELFF. Written as DNA, the CDR3 is TGTGCCAGCAGCCGCGGGGGCTTGGACACCGGGGAGCTGTTTTTT.

The rearrangement joins TRBV18 to TRBJ2-1; TRBD1 is a possible D gene (6 bases). CDR1 KGHSH and CDR2 LQKENI come from the germline V gene. The CDR3 covers 16 residues. Trimming cost V 0 bases and J 0 bases, with 9 bases left between them. The CDR3 coding sequence is TGTGCCAGCTCACCACCGGGACAAAGCTCCTACAATGAGCAGTTCTTC. Translated, it gives CASSPPGQSSYNEQFF. The complete variable domain, with remaining parts taken from reference TRBV18 and TRBJ2-1, reads NAGVMQNPRHLVRRRGQEARLRCSPMKGHSHVYWYRQLPEEGLKFMVYLQKENIIDESGMPKERFSAEFPKEGPSILRIQQVVRGDSAAYFCASSPPGQSSYNEQFFGPGTRLTVL.

The genes are TRBV28 and TRBJ2-7; D might be TRBD2 (7 bases). The CDR3 extends over 15 amino acids. Germline V gene data show CDR1 as MDHEN and CDR2 as SYDVKM. The V end was cut by 3 bases, the J end by 5 bases, with 17 bases between. The DNA for the CDR3 is TGTGCCAGCAGTTTCCCACTTGGGAGGGGGGACGAGCAGTACTTC. It translates to CASSFPLGRGDEQYF.

The chain is built from TRBV6-4 and TRBJ1-4, with D possibly being TRBD1 (6 bases). V lost 3 bases and J lost 5, with 13 bases in between. Germline V CDR1 and CDR2: MRHNA, SNTAGT. The CDR3 is made up of 15 amino acids. CDR3 amino acids: CASSDRRTVNEKLFF. CDR3 nucleotide sequence: TGTGCCAGCAGTGATAGGCGGACAGTGAATGAAAAACTGTTTTTT.

V gene TRBV10-3 combines with J gene TRBJ1-2, with 10 bases identical to TRBD1. CDR1 is ENHRY, CDR2 SYGVKD, per germline. This CDR3 contains 14 residues. The V gene end was trimmed by 6 bases and the J gene end by 4 bases; junction bases not matched to a gene: 5. CDR3 DNA: TGTGCCATCAGCATGACAGGGGGCGGCTATGGCTACACCTTC. Translating it yields CAISMTGGGYGYTF.

The chain is built from TRBV6-5 and TRBJ2-1; D is uncertain. The V gene's germline CDR1 is MNHEY and CDR2 SVGAGI. The CDR3 spans 12 residues. Trimming stripped 7 bases from V and 3 bases from J, with 7 bases between. CDR3: CASIAFYNEQFF. For the CDR3, the DNA is TGTGCCAGCATTGCGTTCTACAATGAGCAGTTCTTC.

The genes are TRBV19 and TRBJ2-1, with 7 bases that match TRBD1. CDR1 and CDR2 from the germline V gene are LNHDA and SQIVND (reference sequence). Trimming removed 6 bases from V and 7 bases from J; junction bases left unmatched: 15. The CDR3 extends over 16 amino acids. The CDR3 region is CASSRGKGAGSNEQFF. The CDR3 nucleotides are TGTGCCAGTAGCAGGGGAAAGGGGGCTGGTTCGAATGAGCAGTTCTTC. The entire variable domain, with the rest obtained from reference TRBV19 and TRBJ2-1, is as follows: DGGITQSPKYLFRKEGQNVTLSCEQNLNHDAMYWYRQDPGQGLRLIYYSQIVNDFQKGDIAEGYSVSREKKESFPLTVTSAQKNPTAFYLCASSRGKGAGSNEQFFGPGTRLTVL.